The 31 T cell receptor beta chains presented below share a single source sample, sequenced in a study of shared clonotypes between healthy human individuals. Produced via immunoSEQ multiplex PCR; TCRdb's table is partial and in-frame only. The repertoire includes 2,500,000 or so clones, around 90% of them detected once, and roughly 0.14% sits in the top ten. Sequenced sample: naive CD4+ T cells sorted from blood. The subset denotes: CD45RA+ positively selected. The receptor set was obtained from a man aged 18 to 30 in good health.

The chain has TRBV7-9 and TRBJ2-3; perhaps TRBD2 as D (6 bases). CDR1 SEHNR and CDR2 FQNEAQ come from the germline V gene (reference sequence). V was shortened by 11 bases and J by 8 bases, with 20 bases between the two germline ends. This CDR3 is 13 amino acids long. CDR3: CASLGTTEGTQYF. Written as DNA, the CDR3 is TGTGCCTCCTTAGGGACGACGGAGGGTACGCAGTATTTT.

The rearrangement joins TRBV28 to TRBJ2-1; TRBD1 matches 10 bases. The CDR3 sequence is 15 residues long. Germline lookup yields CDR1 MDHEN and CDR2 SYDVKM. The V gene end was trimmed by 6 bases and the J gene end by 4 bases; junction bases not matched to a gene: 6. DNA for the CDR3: TGTGCCAGCAGCACCGGGACAGGGGCATACAATGAGCAGTTCTTC. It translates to CASSTGTGAYNEQFF.

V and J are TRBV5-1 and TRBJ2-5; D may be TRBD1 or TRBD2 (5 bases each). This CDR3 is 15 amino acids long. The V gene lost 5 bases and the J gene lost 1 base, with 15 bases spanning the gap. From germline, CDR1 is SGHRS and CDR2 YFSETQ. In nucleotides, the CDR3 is TGCGCCAGCAGGGGGGACCCGGGGCCCCAAGAGACCCAGTACTTC. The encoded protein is CASRGDPGPQETQYF.

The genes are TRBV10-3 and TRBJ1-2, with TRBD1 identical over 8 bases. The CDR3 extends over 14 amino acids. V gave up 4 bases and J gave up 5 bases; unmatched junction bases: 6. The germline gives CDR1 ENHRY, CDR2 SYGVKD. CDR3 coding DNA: TGTGCCATCAGTGTTGACAGGGGAGCGTATGGCTACACCTTC. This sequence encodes CAISVDRGAYGYTF.

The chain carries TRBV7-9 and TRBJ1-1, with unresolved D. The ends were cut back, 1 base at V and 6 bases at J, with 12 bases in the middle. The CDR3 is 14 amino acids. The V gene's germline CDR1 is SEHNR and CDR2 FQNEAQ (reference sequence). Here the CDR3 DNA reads TGTGCCAGCAGCTTAGAAGGGTCGGTAGCTGAAGCTTTCTTT. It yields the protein CASSLEGSVAEAFF.

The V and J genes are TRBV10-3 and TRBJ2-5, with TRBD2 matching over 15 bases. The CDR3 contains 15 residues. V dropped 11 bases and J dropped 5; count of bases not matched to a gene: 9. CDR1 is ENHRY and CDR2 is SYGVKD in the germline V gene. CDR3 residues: CAVRTSGGAGETQYF. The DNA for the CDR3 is TGTGCCGTGCGGACTAGCGGGGGGGCCGGCGAGACCCAGTACTTC.

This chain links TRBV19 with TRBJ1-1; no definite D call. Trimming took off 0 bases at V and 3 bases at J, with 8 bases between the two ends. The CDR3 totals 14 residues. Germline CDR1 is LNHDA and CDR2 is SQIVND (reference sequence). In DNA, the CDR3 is TGTGCCAGTAGTATAGATCCACCCGACACTGAAGCTTTCTTT. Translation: CASSIDPPDTEAFF. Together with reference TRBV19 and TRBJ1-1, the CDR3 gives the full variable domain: DGGITQSPKYLFRKEGQNVTLSCEQNLNHDAMYWYRQDPGQGLRLIYYSQIVNDFQKGDIAEGYSVSREKKESFPLTVTSAQKNPTAFYLCASSIDPPDTEAFFGQGTRLTVV.

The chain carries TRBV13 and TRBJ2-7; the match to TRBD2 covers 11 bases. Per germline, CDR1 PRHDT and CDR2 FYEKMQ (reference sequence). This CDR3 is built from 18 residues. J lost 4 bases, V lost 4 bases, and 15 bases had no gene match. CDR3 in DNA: TGTGCCAGCAGCTCTCATGGGGCTAGCGGGAGGCTAGGGTACGAGCAGTACTTC. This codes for CASSSHGASGRLGYEQYF.

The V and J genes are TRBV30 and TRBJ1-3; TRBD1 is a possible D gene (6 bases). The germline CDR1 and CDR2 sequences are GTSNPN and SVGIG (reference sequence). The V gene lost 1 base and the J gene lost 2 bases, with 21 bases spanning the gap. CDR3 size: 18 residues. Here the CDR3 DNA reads TGTGCCTGGAGTGGACTAGGAGCAGGGGAGAGGACTGGAAACACCATATATTTT. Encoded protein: CAWSGLGAGERTGNTIYF.

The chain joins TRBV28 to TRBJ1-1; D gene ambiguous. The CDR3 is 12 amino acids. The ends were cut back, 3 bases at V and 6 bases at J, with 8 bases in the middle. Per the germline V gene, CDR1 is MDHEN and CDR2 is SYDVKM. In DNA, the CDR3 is TGTGCCAGCAGTTTGAGGGTCCCTGAAGCTTTCTTT. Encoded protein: CASSLRVPEAFF.

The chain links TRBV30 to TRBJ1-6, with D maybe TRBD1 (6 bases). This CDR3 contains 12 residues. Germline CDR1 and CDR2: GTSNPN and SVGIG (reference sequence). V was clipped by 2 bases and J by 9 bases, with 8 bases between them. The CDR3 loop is CAWSRGISPLHF. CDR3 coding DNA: TGTGCCTGGAGTAGGGGGATTTCACCCCTCCACTTT.

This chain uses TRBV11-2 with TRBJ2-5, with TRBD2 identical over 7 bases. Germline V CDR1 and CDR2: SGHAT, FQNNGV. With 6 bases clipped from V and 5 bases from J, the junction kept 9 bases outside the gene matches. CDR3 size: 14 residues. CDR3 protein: CASRPPYGGETQYF. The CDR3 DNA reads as TGTGCCAGCAGGCCCCCTTACGGGGGGGAGACCCAGTACTTC.

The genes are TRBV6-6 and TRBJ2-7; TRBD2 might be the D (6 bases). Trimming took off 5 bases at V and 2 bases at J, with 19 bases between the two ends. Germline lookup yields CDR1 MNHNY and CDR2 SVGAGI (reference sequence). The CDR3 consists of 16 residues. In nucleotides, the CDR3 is TGTGCCAGCAGTATCCCCGGGACTCTAAATGCCTACGAGCAGTACTTC. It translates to CASSIPGTLNAYEQYF.

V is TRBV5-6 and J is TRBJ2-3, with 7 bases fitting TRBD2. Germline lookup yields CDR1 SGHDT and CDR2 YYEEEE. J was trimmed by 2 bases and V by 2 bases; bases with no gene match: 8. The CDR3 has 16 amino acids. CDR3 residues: CASSFFSGGSTDTQYF. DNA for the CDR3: TGTGCCAGCAGCTTCTTTTCGGGAGGATCCACAGATACGCAGTATTTT.

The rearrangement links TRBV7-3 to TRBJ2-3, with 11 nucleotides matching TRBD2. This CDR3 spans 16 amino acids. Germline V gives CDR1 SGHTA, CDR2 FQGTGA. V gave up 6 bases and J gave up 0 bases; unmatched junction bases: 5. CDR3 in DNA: TGTGCCAGCAGTAGCGGGGGGGTTTCTAGCACAGATACGCAGTATTTT. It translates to CASSSGGVSSTDTQYF.

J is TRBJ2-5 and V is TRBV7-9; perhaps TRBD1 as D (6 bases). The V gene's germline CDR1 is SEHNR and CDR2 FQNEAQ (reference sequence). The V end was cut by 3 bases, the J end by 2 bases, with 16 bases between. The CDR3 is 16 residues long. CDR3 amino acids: CASSFKTGPLQETQYF. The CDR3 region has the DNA TGTGCCAGCAGCTTTAAGACAGGACCCCTTCAAGAGACCCAGTACTTC.

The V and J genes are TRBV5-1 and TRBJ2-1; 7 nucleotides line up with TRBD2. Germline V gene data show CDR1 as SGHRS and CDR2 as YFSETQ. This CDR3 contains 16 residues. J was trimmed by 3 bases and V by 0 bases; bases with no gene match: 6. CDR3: CASSLAGSSGYNEQFF. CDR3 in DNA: TGCGCCAGCAGCTTGGCGGGGTCTAGCGGCTACAATGAGCAGTTCTTC.

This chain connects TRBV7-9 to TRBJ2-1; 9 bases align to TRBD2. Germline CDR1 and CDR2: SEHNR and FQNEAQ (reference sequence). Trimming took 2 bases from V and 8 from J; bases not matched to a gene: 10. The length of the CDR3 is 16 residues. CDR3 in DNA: TGTGCCAGCAGCTTAATCCTAGCGGGGTGGGGATATGAGCAGTTCTTC. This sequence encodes CASSLILAGWGYEQFF.

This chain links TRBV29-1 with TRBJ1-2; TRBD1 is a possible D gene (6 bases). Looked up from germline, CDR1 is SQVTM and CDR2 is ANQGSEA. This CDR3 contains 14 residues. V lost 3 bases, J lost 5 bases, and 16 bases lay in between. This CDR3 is CSVDGGAKEYGYTF. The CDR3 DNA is TGCAGCGTTGATGGGGGGGCGAAAGAATATGGCTACACCTTC.

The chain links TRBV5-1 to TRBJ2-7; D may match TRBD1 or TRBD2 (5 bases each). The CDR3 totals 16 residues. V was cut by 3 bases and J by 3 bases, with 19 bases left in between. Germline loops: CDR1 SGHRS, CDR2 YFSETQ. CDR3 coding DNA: TGCGCCAGCAGCTCGGGACCGGGAAAGTCGGACTACGAGCAGTACTTC. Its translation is CASSSGPGKSDYEQYF. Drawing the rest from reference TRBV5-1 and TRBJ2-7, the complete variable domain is KAGVTQTPRYLIKTRGQQVTLSCSPISGHRSVSWYQQTPGQGLQFLFEYFSETQRNKGNFPGRFSGRQFSNSRSEMNVSTLELGDSALYLCASSSGPGKSDYEQYFGPGTRLTVT.

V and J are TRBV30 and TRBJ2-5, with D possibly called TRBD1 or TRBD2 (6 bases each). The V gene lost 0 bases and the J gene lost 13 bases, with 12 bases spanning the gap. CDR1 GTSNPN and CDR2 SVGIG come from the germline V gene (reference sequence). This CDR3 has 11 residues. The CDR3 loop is CAWSVGGPLYF. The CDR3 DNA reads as TGTGCCTGGAGTGTGGGGGGCCCGCTGTACTTC.

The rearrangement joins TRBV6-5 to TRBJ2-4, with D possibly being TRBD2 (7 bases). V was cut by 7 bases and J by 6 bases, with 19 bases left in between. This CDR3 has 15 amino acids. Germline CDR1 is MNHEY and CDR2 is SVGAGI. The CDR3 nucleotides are TGTGCCAGCACCCCTGGGGGGGGGCTCGGAAACATTCAGTACTTC. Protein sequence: CASTPGGGLGNIQYF.

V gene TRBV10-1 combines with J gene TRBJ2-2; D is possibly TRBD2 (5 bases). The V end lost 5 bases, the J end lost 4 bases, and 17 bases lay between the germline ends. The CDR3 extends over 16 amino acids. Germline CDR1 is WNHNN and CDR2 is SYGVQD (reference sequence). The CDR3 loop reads CASSPLGVGITGELFF. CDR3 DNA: TGCGCCAGCAGTCCCCTCGGGGTGGGGATCACCGGGGAGCTGTTTTTT.

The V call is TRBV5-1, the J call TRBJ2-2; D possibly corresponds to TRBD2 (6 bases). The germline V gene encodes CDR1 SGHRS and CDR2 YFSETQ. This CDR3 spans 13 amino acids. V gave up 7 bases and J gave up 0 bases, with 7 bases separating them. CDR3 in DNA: TGCGCCAGCGCTAGCGCGAACACCGGGGAGCTGTTTTTT. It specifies CASASANTGELFF.

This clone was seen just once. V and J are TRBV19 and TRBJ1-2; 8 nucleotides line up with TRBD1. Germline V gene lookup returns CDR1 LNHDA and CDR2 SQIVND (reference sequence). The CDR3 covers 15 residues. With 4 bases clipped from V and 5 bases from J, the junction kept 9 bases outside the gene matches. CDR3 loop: CASSKGQGAWYGYTF. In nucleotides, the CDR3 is TGTGCCAGTAGTAAGGGGCAGGGGGCGTGGTATGGCTACACCTTC.

The CDR3 DNA follows: TGTGCCAGCAGTTACTCGGTGGGAGATACGCAGTATTTT. Translating gives CASSYSVGDTQYF. The genes are TRBV6-5 and TRBJ2-3; D is unresolved. The CDR3 covers 13 residues. Trimming cost V 0 bases and J 5 bases, with 6 bases left between them. CDR1 is MNHEY and CDR2 is SVGAGI in the germline V gene.

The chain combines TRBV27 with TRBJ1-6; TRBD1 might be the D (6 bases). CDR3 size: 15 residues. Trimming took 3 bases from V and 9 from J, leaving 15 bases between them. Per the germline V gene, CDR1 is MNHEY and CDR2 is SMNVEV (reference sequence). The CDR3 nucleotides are TGTGCCAGCAGTTTTCCTGGGGGGGGGCGTTCACCCCTCCACTTT. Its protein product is CASSFPGGGRSPLHF.

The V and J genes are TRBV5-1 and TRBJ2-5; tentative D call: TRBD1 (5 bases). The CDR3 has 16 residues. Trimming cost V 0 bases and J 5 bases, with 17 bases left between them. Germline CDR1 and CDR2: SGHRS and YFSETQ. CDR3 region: CASSLGTLGAAETQYF. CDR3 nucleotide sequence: TGCGCCAGCAGCTTGGGGACCCTTGGGGCAGCGGAGACCCAGTACTTC.

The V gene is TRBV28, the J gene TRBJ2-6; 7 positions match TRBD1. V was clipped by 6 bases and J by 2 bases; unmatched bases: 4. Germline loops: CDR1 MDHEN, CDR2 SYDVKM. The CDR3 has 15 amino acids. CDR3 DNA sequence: TGTGCCAGCAGAACACAGGGGACTGGGGCCAACGTCCTGACTTTC. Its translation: CASRTQGTGANVLTF.

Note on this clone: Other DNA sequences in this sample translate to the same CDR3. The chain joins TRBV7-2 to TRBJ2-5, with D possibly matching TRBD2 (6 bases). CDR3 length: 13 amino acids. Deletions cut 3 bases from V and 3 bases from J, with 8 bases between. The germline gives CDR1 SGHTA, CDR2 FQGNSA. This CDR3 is CASSFSGKETQYF. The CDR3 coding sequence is TGTGCCAGCAGCTTTAGCGGTAAAGAGACCCAGTACTTC.

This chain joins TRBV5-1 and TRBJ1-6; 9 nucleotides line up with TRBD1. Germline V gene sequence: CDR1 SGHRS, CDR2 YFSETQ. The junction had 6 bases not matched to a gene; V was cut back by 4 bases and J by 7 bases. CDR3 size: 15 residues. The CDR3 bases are TGCGCCAGCAGCATACAGGGGGCAGGGAATTCACCCCTCCACTTT. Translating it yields CASSIQGAGNSPLHF.